The 23 T cell receptor beta chains below were found in one sample sequenced in a study of blood T cell repertoires in COVID-19. Libraries were prepared by immunoSEQ multiplex PCR; TCRdb keeps only in-frame clonotypes and omits some of them. The sample lists approximately 100,000 clones; over 80% were seen once. Sequencing used peripheral blood. Receptor source: a man in his fifties with acute or convalescent COVID-19.

This chain joins TRBV6-5 and TRBJ1-1; TRBD1 matches at 7 bases. J gave up 0 bases and V 5 bases, and 6 bases lay outside the gene matches. The CDR3 spans 15 residues. CDR1 and CDR2 from the germline V gene are MNHEY and SVGAGI. In nucleotides, the CDR3 is TGTGCCAGCAGTCCCATGACAGGGCTGAACACTGAAGCTTTCTTT. Translating it yields CASSPMTGLNTEAFF.

This clone was recorded once. The V call is TRBV3-1 (or the pseudogene TRBV3-2), the J call TRBJ2-5; TRBD1 might be the D (5 bases). Germline CDR1 is LGHDT and CDR2 is YNNKEL (reference sequence). V was clipped by 4 bases and J by 4 bases, with 16 bases between them. The CDR3 spans 15 residues. CDR3 loop: CASSPGPPQGETQYF. The CDR3 DNA sequence: TGTGCCAGCAGCCCCGGACCCCCTCAGGGAGAGACCCAGTACTTC.

The CDR3 DNA sequence: TGTGCCAGCAGCGGATGGGACGGGAGGAACACCGGGGAGCTGTTTTTT. Its protein product is CASSGWDGRNTGELFF. The V gene is TRBV9, the J gene TRBJ2-2; TRBD2 is a possible D gene (6 bases). Trimming pared 3 bases from V and 1 base from J, leaving 13 bases between. The germline gives CDR1 SGDLS, CDR2 YYNGEE. This CDR3 is built from 16 residues.

The V call is TRBV7-2, the J call TRBJ1-2; TRBD1 matches at 8 bases. V trimming: 3 bases; J trimming: 8 bases; junction bases outside the gene matches: 11. Germline V CDR1 and CDR2: SGHTA, FQGNSA. The CDR3 totals 15 residues. The CDR3 loop is CASSLMFGTGVGYTF. CDR3 coding DNA: TGTGCCAGCAGCTTGATGTTCGGGACAGGAGTCGGCTACACCTTC.

This chain links TRBV11-1 with TRBJ2-7; 7 bases are shared with TRBD1. This CDR3 is 14 amino acids long. V shed 5 bases, J shed 6 bases, and the junction held 10 bases outside the gene matches. Germline values: CDR1 SGHAT, CDR2 FQDESV (reference sequence). For the CDR3, the DNA is TGTGCCAGCAGCCCATTGACAGGGAGTCCCGAGCAGTACTTC. Protein: CASSPLTGSPEQYF. The variable domain in full, with the rest retrieved from reference TRBV11-1 and TRBJ2-7, is EAEVAQSPRYKITEKSQAVAFWCDPISGHATLYWYRQILGQGPELLVQFQDESVVDDSQLPKDRFSAERLKGVDSTLKIQPAELGDSAMYLCASSPLTGSPEQYFGPGTRLTVT.

V gene TRBV19 combines with J gene TRBJ1-5; the match to TRBD1 covers 7 bases. Germline CDR1 is LNHDA and CDR2 is SQIVND (reference sequence). V dropped 6 bases and J dropped 0; count of bases not matched to a gene: 8. The CDR3 has 16 amino acids. CDR3 coding DNA: TGTGCCAGTAGCTTCGACAGGGCTCCTAGCAATCAGCCCCAGCATTTT. Protein: CASSFDRAPSNQPQHF.

This rearrangement joins TRBV7-8 to TRBJ1-3, with no clear D. Per the germline V gene, CDR1 is SGHVS and CDR2 is FQNEAQ. V was cut by 1 base and J by 0 bases, with 7 bases left in between. The CDR3 is 15 residues long. CDR3 in amino acids: CASSLDGSSGNTIYF. CDR3 coding DNA: TGTGCCAGCAGCTTAGATGGGAGCTCTGGAAACACCATATATTTT.

This chain links TRBV27 with TRBJ1-1, with unresolved D. V dropped 2 bases and J dropped 0 bases, with 10 bases sitting between them. This CDR3 comprises 15 residues. Germline values: CDR1 MNHEY, CDR2 SMNVEV (reference sequence). The DNA of the CDR3 is TGTGCCAGCAGTTTAGCGGGCATGCTGAACACTGAAGCTTTCTTT. Protein: CASSLAGMLNTEAFF.

V and J are TRBV5-1 and TRBJ2-1; tentative D call: TRBD2 (5 bases). Trimming cost V 0 bases and J 13 bases, with 17 bases left between them. CDR3 length: 14 residues. Germline CDR1 SGHRS, CDR2 YFSETQ. CDR3 in DNA: TGCGCCAGCAGCTTGGGGACGACTACCCCAGACCAGTTCTTC. Translated, it gives CASSLGTTTPDQFF.

The gene calls are TRBV18 and TRBJ1-5, with 9 bases lining up with TRBD1. The V and J ends lost 5 bases and 4 bases, in that order; junction bases with no gene match: 9. Germline CDR1 is KGHSH and CDR2 is LQKENI. CDR3 size: 16 residues. The CDR3 bases are TGTGCCAGCTCATTAAAACAGGGGGCCGAAAATCAGCCCCAGCATTTT. This sequence encodes CASSLKQGAENQPQHF.

The V call is TRBV28, the J call TRBJ2-1; TRBD1 is a possible D gene (5 bases). The V end was cut by 6 bases, the J end by 2 bases, with 17 bases between. Germline CDR1 and CDR2: MDHEN and SYDVKM. This CDR3 comprises 16 residues. CDR3 coding DNA: TGTGCCAGCAGCCAACTCTCGGCAGGGACCTACAATGAGCAGTTCTTC. Its protein is CASSQLSAGTYNEQFF.

This clone was seen just once. This chain uses TRBV7-2 with TRBJ2-2, with D perhaps TRBD2 (5 bases). Trimming left V 3 bases short and J 5 bases short, with 19 bases between. This CDR3 is 17 amino acids long. The V gene's germline CDR1 is SGHTA and CDR2 FQGNSA. The CDR3 DNA follows: TGTGCCAGCAGCTTGGGCCCCCGCGGGCGCCATACCGGGGAGCTGTTTTTT. Translated, it gives CASSLGPRGRHTGELFF.

The gene calls are TRBV2 and TRBJ1-1, with D hard to call. The CDR3 consists of 15 residues. From germline, CDR1 is SNHLY and CDR2 FYNNEI. V was shortened by 2 bases and J by 2 bases, with 12 bases between the two germline ends. The CDR3 sequence: CASSEFAVPNTEAFF. The CDR3 DNA is TGTGCCAGCAGTGAATTTGCAGTACCCAACACTGAAGCTTTCTTT.

In this sample, this clone turned up once. The chain joins TRBV5-1 to TRBJ1-3; the D gene is possibly TRBD1 (6 bases). Trimming cost V 4 bases and J 2 bases, with 10 bases left between them. Per germline, CDR1 SGHRS and CDR2 YFSETQ. This CDR3 contains 14 residues. CDR3 region: CASSAAGAGNTIYF. The CDR3 bases are TGCGCCAGCAGCGCGGCAGGGGCTGGAAACACCATATATTTT.

This clone appeared a single time. The V gene is TRBV5-6, the J gene TRBJ2-5; 16 bases agree with TRBD2. This CDR3 has 17 residues. Germline-derived CDR1 and CDR2 are SGHDT and YYEEEE. The V and J ends lost 4 bases and 5 bases, in that order; junction bases with no gene match: 8. For the CDR3, the DNA is TGTGCCAGCAGCACGGGACTAGCGGGGGGGCCGCGGGAGACCCAGTACTTC. This codes for CASSTGLAGGPRETQYF.

The chain recombines TRBV7-9 with TRBJ2-2; 11 nucleotides align to TRBD1. CDR3 length equals 17 residues. Germline CDR1 is SEHNR and CDR2 is FQNEAQ (reference sequence). Germline trimming cut 5 bases from V and 8 bases from J; bases unmatched to any gene: 13. CDR3 loop: CASSPWTGGASGGELFF. The CDR3 DNA sequence: TGTGCCAGCAGCCCCTGGACAGGGGGCGCTTCGGGAGGGGAGCTGTTTTTT. The full variable domain, completed using reference TRBV7-9 and TRBJ2-2, is DTGVSQNPRHKITKRGQNVTFRCDPISEHNRLYWYRQTLGQGPEFLTYFQNEAQLEKSRLLSDRFSAERPKGSFSTLEIQRTEQGDSAMYLCASSPWTGGASGGELFFGEGSRLTVL.

The rearrangement links TRBV7-2 to TRBJ1-6; D ambiguous. The germline V gene encodes CDR1 SGHTA and CDR2 FQGNSA. The V end lost 3 bases, the J end lost 3 bases, and 18 bases lay between the germline ends. The CDR3 totals 18 residues. DNA for the CDR3: TGTGCCAGCAGCTTGGAACAGCTTCACAAAAGCTATAATTCACCCCTCCACTTT. Residues: CASSLEQLHKSYNSPLHF.

The V gene is TRBV6-5, the J gene TRBJ1-6; 7 nucleotides line up with TRBD1. Germline values: CDR1 MNHEY, CDR2 SVGAGI. The CDR3 contains 13 residues. V gave up 7 bases and J gave up 10 bases; unmatched junction bases: 7. The CDR3, as DNA: TGTGCCAGCACCAATACAGGGGACTCACCCCTCCACTTT. Protein sequence: CASTNTGDSPLHF.

J is TRBJ1-6 and V is TRBV6-5; maybe TRBD1 (6 bases). CDR3 length: 10 residues. V lost 7 bases to trimming and J lost 15 bases, with 10 bases between them. CDR1 and CDR2 (germline): MNHEY, SVGAGI. This chain's CDR3 is CASMRTDLHF. CDR3 nucleotides: TGTGCCAGCATGCGGACAGACCTCCACTTT.

V gene TRBV25-1 combines with J gene TRBJ1-2; 7 bases match TRBD1. Per germline, CDR1 MGHDK and CDR2 SYGVNS. This CDR3 region has 14 residues. The J segment lost 7 bases and the V segment lost 3 bases, leaving 8 bases of the junction unmatched. The chain's CDR3 is CASSDTGGGSGYTF. The CDR3 DNA is TGTGCCAGCAGTGACACCGGAGGGGGCTCTGGCTACACCTTC.

The J gene is TRBJ1-2, the V gene TRBV6-6, with 8 bases identical to TRBD1. This CDR3 comprises 15 residues. The V gene's germline CDR1 is MNHNY and CDR2 SVGAGI (reference sequence). J lost 4 bases, V lost 5 bases, and 9 bases had no gene match. The CDR3 reads CASSPPGQALYGYTF. As DNA, the CDR3 is TGTGCCAGCAGTCCCCCGGGACAGGCCCTCTATGGCTACACCTTC.

The rearrangement links TRBV21-1 to TRBJ1-2. TRBV21-1 is tagged as a pseudogene. CDR3 length: 16 residues. Here the CDR3 DNA reads TGTGCCAGCAGCAGAGGTCCAGATGGTACTAACTATGGCTACACCTTC. Encoded protein: CASSRGPDGTNYGYTF.

This clone was observed once. This sequence joins TRBV11-2 and TRBJ1-3; TRBD1 aligns across 8 bases. The V gene's germline CDR1 is SGHAT and CDR2 FQNNGV. This CDR3 spans 15 amino acids. Losses at the gene ends were 5 bases for V and 4 bases for J; bases not matched to a gene: 7. Here the CDR3 reads CASSPQGARGNTIYF. CDR3 in DNA: TGTGCCAGCAGCCCCCAGGGGGCAAGGGGAAACACCATATATTTT.